This T cell receptor (beta chain) was documented in a study of T cell responses to AZD1222 COVID-19 vaccine. Study-level results: Regions 160-218 and 743-854 dominated among vaccine-associated CD4 TCRs spanning spike.

Regarding this clone: Antigen unknown.

The assay was immunoSEQ multiplex PCR, and TCRdb's table has in-frame clones only and misses some. The table lists 150,000 to 200,000 clones, under 95% of them singletons. Germline CDR1 and CDR2: MDHEN and SYDVKM. V lost 5 bases to trimming and J lost 3 bases; unmatched junction nucleotides: 4. This CDR3 comprises 14 residues. The sample was peripheral blood, taken on day 0 of AZD1222 vaccination. The V call is TRBV28, the J call TRBJ2-7; TRBD1 agrees at 10 bases. This TCR was recovered from an adult in good health. In DNA, the CDR3 is TGTGCCAGCAGTCCCGGGACAGGGGTCTACGAGCAGTACTTC. Its protein is CASSPGTGVYEQYF.